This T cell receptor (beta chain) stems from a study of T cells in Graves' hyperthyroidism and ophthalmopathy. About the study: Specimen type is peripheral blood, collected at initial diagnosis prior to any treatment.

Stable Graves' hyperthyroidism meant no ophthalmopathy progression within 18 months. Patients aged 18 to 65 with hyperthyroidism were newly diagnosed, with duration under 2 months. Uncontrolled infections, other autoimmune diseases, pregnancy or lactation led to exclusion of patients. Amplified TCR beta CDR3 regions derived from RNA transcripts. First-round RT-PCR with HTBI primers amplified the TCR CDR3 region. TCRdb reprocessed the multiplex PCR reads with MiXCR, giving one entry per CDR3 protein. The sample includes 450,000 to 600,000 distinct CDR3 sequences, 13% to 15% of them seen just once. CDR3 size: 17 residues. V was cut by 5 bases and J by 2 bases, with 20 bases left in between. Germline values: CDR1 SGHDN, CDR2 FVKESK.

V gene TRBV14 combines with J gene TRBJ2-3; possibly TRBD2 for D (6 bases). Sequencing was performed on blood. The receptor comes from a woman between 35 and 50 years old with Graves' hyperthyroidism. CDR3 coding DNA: TGTGCCAGCAGCTTTACCGGGACTTCCCTTTTCACAGATACGCAGTATTTT. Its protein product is CASSFTGTSLFTDTQYF.